This T cell receptor beta chain was sequenced for a study of blood T cell repertoires in COVID-19. Across the whole study: From the United States, Italy and Spain came samples of acute and convalescent COVID-19.

The CDR3 loop spans 14 amino acids. Trimming removed 5 bases from V and 5 bases from J, with 16 bases in between. From germline, CDR1 is MNHEY and CDR2 SVGAGI. In the original analysis: Researchers report that nucleated cell counts were estimated from reference gene primer amplification. Clones were read by immunoSEQ multiplex PCR, and TCRdb kept only the in-frame ones, dropping some. That table supplies the V and J calls and clone size; D and trimming were determined from the DNA. The table lists under 350,000 clones, 70% to 90% of them singletons. The receptor comes from a woman aged 65 to 85 with acute or convalescent COVID-19. The rearrangement joins TRBV6-5 to TRBJ2-7, with a tentative D call TRBD1 (6 bases). Specimen: peripheral blood. The DNA for the CDR3 is TGTGCCAGCAGTCCGACAGGTCCTGAGGACGAGCAGTACTTC. It specifies CASSPTGPEDEQYF.